The rows below give T cell receptor beta chains drawn from one sample of a study of T cells after yellow fever vaccination. TCRdb redid the calling of the 5' RACE reads with MiXCR, one entry per CDR3 protein. The sample lists a few hundred thousand distinct CDR3 sequences, 6.8% seen once, with roughly 19% in the top ten. Sequenced here: PBMCs, sampled roughly 46 days after the first yellow fever vaccination. All receptors derive from a man aged 18 to 30 who received the YFV17D yellow fever vaccine. The CDR3 runs from the conserved cysteine through the conserved F or W. D genes are given only for firm matches. Where a row states a size, it is once, few, many or the class of an expanded clone; other rows omit it.

V gene	D gene	clone size	J gene	CDR3 protein	CDR3 DNA
TRBV20-1	.	.	TRBJ2-3	CSAKLGARSTDTQYF	TGCAGTGCAAAGTTGGGGGCACGAAGCACAGATACGCAGTATTTT
TRBV7-9	.	.	TRBJ2-5	CASSLGGVRGETQYF	TGTGCCAGCAGCTTAGGCGGAGTTCGGGGAGAGACCCAGTACTTC
TRBV7-2	TRBD2	few	TRBJ2-4	CASSLLSGNNKNIQYF	TGTGCCAGCAGCTTACTTAGCGGGAACAACAAAAACATTCAGTACTTC
TRBV20-1	TRBD2	many	TRBJ2-3	CSARDRLAGVADTQYF	TGCAGTGCTAGAGATCGACTAGCGGGGGTGGCAGATACGCAGTATTTT
TRBV7-9	.	many	TRBJ2-5	CASIRLAGETQYF	TGTGCCAGCATACGACTCGCCGGGGAGACCCAGTACTTC
TRBV29-1	TRBD1	few	TRBJ1-2	CSVYDRGQGRVSYGYTF	TGCAGCGTCTACGACCGGGGACAGGGGAGGGTGAGCTATGGCTACACCTTC
TRBV7-2	.	few	TRBJ2-3	CASSPPIPPFFF	TGTGCCAGCAGCCCCCCCATTCCACCATTCTTTTTT
TRBV6-1	.	.	TRBJ1-4	CASSSFHRQTNEKLFF	TGTGCCAGCAGTAGTTTCCACAGGCAAACTAATGAAAAACTGTTTTTT
TRBV11-3	TRBD2	.	TRBJ2-2	CASSVGLARTGELFF	TGTGCCAGCAGCGTCGGACTAGCACGGACCGGGGAGCTGTTTTTT
TRBV14	TRBD2	many	TRBJ2-3	CASSPYSGASTDTQYF	TGTGCCAGCAGCCCCTATAGCGGGGCTAGCACAGATACGCAGTATTTT
TRBV12-3/TRBV12-4	.	.	TRBJ2-3	CASSQTQGLTDTQYF	TGTGCCAGCAGTCAAACACAGGGTCTCACAGATACGCAGTATTTT
TRBV4-3	TRBD1	few	TRBJ1-6	CAASRDRASPLHF	TGCGCCGCCAGCCGGGACAGGGCTTCACCCCTCCACTTT
TRBV7-3	TRBD2	many	TRBJ2-1	CASSPGTRSEQFF	TGTGCCAGCAGCCCCGGGACTAGGAGTGAGCAGTTCTTC
TRBV20-1	.	.	TRBJ2-2	CSARDVGGSNTGELFF	TGCAGTGCTAGAGATGTGGGGGGCTCGAACACCGGGGAGCTGTTTTTT
TRBV20-1	TRBD1	many	TRBJ2-7	CSALDRSSYEQYF	TGCAGTGCTCTGGACAGGTCCTCCTACGAGCAGTACTTC
TRBV12-3/TRBV12-4	.	.	TRBJ2-5	CASSFLGLGQETQYF	TGTGCCAGCAGTTTCCTAGGATTGGGGCAAGAGACCCAGTACTTC
TRBV20-1	.	.	TRBJ2-2	CSASEGRDTGELFF	TGCAGTGCTAGTGAGGGACGGGACACCGGGGAGCTGTTTTTT
TRBV5-1	TRBD1	.	TRBJ2-3	CASSTGGNTDTQYF	TGCGCCAGCAGCACAGGGGGAAACACAGATACGCAGTATTTT
TRBV18	TRBD1	many	TRBJ1-4	CASSPGQGGEKLFF	TGTGCCAGCTCACCTGGACAGGGTGGTGAAAAACTGTTTTTT
TRBV7-6	.	.	TRBJ1-4	CASSPPGRRVGEKLFF	TGTGCCAGCAGCCCGCCAGGGCGGAGGGTTGGTGAAAAACTGTTTTTT
TRBV5-1	.	few	TRBJ1-4	CASRFGGGNEKLFF	TGCGCCAGCAGGTTCGGAGGGGGGAATGAAAAACTGTTTTTT
TRBV27	.	few	TRBJ1-2	CASSLSIPTGMGGYTF	TGTGCCAGCAGTTTATCGATCCCAACAGGGATGGGAGGCTACACCTTC
TRBV7-2	.	.	TRBJ2-7	CASSPRSRALYEQYF	TGTGCCAGCAGCCCCCGTTCGAGGGCTCTCTACGAGCAGTACTTC
TRBV12-3/TRBV12-4	TRBD1	few	TRBJ2-4	CASSYLGQGIGYF	TGTGCCAGCAGCTACTTAGGACAGGGCATAGGGTACTTC
TRBV14	.	few	TRBJ1-1	CASSHRVRRGAYTEAFF	TGTGCCAGCAGCCACCGAGTCCGCAGGGGCGCGTACACTGAAGCTTTCTTT
TRBV7-2	.	.	TRBJ2-7	CASSFSSRFRGASSYEQYF	TGTGCCAGCAGCTTCAGCTCCCGGTTTAGGGGCGCTTCTTCCTACGAGCAGTACTTC
TRBV27	.	.	TRBJ2-1	CASSRSNVDEQFF	TGTGCCAGCAGTCGGTCGAACGTTGACGAGCAGTTCTTC
TRBV7-3	.	few	TRBJ2-2	CASSPGVHGELFF	TGTGCCAGCAGCCCCGGGGTCCACGGGGAGCTGTTTTTT
TRBV20-1	.	.	TRBJ1-5	CSARGPQKKSEQPQHF	TGCAGTGCTAGAGGACCTCAGAAGAAGTCCGAACAGCCCCAGCATTTT
TRBV15	TRBD2	many	TRBJ2-5	CATSRDWLAGGQETQYF	TGTGCCACCAGCAGAGATTGGCTAGCGGGGGGGCAAGAGACCCAGTACTTC
TRBV5-1	.	.	TRBJ1-6	CASSLLGIHTPNNSPLHF	TGCGCCAGCAGCTTGCTCGGGATTCACACTCCGAATAATTCACCCCTCCACTTT
TRBV5-1	.	few	TRBJ2-1	CASSWRGPSSYNEQFF	TGCGCCAGCAGCTGGAGGGGGCCGAGTTCCTACAATGAGCAGTTCTTC
TRBV5-4	.	.	TRBJ1-2	CASSVHGVRYGYTF	TGTGCCAGCAGCGTACATGGGGTACGGTATGGCTACACCTTC
TRBV18	TRBD1	once	TRBJ1-1	CASSPLLGGLKDTEAFF	TGTGCCAGCTCACCTCTACTAGGGGGCCTTAAGGACACTGAAGCTTTCTTT
TRBV20-1	TRBD2	.	TRBJ2-1	CSANSGSSSYNEQFF	TGCAGTGCTAATAGCGGGTCAAGCTCCTACAATGAGCAGTTCTTC
TRBV7-2	TRBD1	many	TRBJ2-7	CASSLGQGAGYEQYF	TGTGCCAGCAGTTTAGGACAGGGGGCCGGTTACGAGCAGTACTTC
TRBV6-2/TRBV6-3	.	many	TRBJ1-5	CASAGTGNQPQHF	TGTGCCAGCGCGGGGACGGGCAATCAGCCCCAGCATTTT
TRBV6-6	TRBD1	.	TRBJ2-7	CASSSDREQYF	TGTGCCAGCAGTTCGGACAGGGAGCAGTACTTC
TRBV5-1	TRBD1	.	TRBJ1-2	CASSHGGTAGSYGYTF	TGCGCCAGCAGCCATGGAGGGACAGCGGGGAGCTATGGCTACACCTTC
TRBV5-4	TRBD1	.	TRBJ2-2	CASSSQGDGELFF	TGTGCCAGCAGCAGTCAGGGGGACGGGGAGCTGTTTTTT
TRBV6-2/TRBV6-3	TRBD1	.	TRBJ2-3	CASARTGEGDTQYF	TGTGCCAGCGCCCGGACAGGGGAAGGGGATACGCAGTATTTT
TRBV6-2/TRBV6-3	TRBD1	.	TRBJ1-1	CASSYEARGPAFF	TGTGCCAGCAGTTACGAGGCGAGGGGGCCCGCTTTCTTT
TRBV7-9	.	.	TRBJ2-7	CASSSTGAGGPYEQYF	TGTGCCAGCAGCTCCACGGGGGCAGGGGGACCCTACGAGCAGTACTTC
TRBV10-3	TRBD2	.	TRBJ2-1	CAINALAGDNEQFF	TGTGCCATCAATGCCCTAGCGGGGGACAATGAGCAGTTCTTC
TRBV6-4	.	.	TRBJ2-1	CASSRRIGNNEQFF	TGTGCCAGCAGCCGTAGGATTGGGAACAATGAGCAGTTCTTC
TRBV15	.	few	TRBJ1-1	CATSRGWGTEAFF	TGTGCCACCAGCAGAGGGTGGGGCACTGAAGCTTTCTTT
TRBV7-2	.	many	TRBJ2-5	CASSQRGSAQYF	TGTGCCAGCAGCCAAAGGGGTTCGGCCCAGTACTTC
TRBV28	.	few	TRBJ2-2	CASSPIGSAGELFF	TGTGCCAGCAGCCCCATTGGATCCGCCGGGGAGCTGTTTTTT
TRBV6-5	.	.	TRBJ2-2	CASRTRTGELFF	TGTGCCAGCAGAACCAGGACCGGGGAGCTGTTTTTT
TRBV7-2	TRBD1	few	TRBJ1-1	CASSLRYRPQGGTEAFF	TGTGCCAGCAGTCTTCGCTACCGCCCCCAGGGGGGAACTGAAGCTTTCTTT
TRBV6-5	TRBD2	few	TRBJ2-3	CASSYESGRSDTQYF	TGTGCCAGCAGTTACGAGTCCGGGAGGTCAGATACGCAGTATTTT
TRBV7-3	.	few	TRBJ2-3	CASSPDNFNTDTQYF	TGTGCCAGCAGCCCGGACAACTTTAACACAGATACGCAGTATTTT
TRBV2	TRBD2	.	TRBJ2-5	CASSDPTSGDQETQYF	TGTGCCAGCAGTGACCCCACTAGCGGGGACCAAGAGACCCAGTACTTC
TRBV5-6	.	few	TRBJ2-3	CASSLWDPYVDTQYF	TGTGCCAGCAGCCTTTGGGACCCGTACGTCGATACGCAGTATTTT
TRBV6-1	.	few	TRBJ1-2	CASSPDSFRSVGYTF	TGTGCCAGCAGTCCGGACAGCTTCCGCTCCGTCGGCTACACCTTC